Here is one TCR beta chain with its context. Mismatch with germline at one junction end may stem from a read error. Germline CDR1 reads ENHRY; CDR2 reads SYGVKD. The CDR3 spans 13 residues. TCRdb called the RT-PCR reads again in MiXCR, with one record for every CDR3 protein. The sample holds more than 550,000 distinct CDR3 sequences, 13% to 15% seen once. This chain joins TRBV10-3 and TRBJ1-1; D is possibly TRBD1 (6 bases). Sample: memory CD4+ T cells from blood. This sequence was found in a female donor in good health, serving as a healthy control. DNA for the CDR3: TGTGCCATCCGTGAGACAGGTGACACTGAAGCTTTCTTT. It yields the protein CAIRETGDTEAFF.